A single sample gave rise to the 17 T cell receptor beta chains below, sequenced in a study of cytomegalovirus exposure and HLA in healthy donors. Vbeta (60) and Jbeta (13) primers were used in the PCR. Measured with immunoSEQ multiplex PCR; TCRdb has only the in-frame clones, and not every one. Here the sample spans some 120,000 clones, about 80% being singletons. Material for sequencing was PBMCs. These TCRs come from a man aged 25-45 years in good health and CMV-seropositive.

Notes on this clone: The junction shows a germline mismatch at one end, possibly a read error. This chain joins TRBV6-6 and TRBJ2-6, with 10 bases lining up with TRBD1. The CDR3 runs 14 residues. Germline V gene data show CDR1 as MNHNY and CDR2 as SVGAGI (reference sequence). Here the CDR3 reads CANTRTGGANGLTF. The CDR3, as DNA: TGTGCCAACACTCGGACAGGGGGGGCCAACGGCCTGACTTTC.

The J gene is TRBJ2-7, the V gene TRBV5-6; TRBD1 agrees at 7 bases. The germline V gene encodes CDR1 SGHDT and CDR2 YYEEEE. Losses at the gene ends were 0 bases for V and 1 base for J; bases not matched to a gene: 13. The CDR3 loop spans 18 amino acids. CDR3 in amino acids: CASSLALGQVGASYEQYF. CDR3 nucleotides: TGTGCCAGCAGCTTGGCCCTTGGACAGGTGGGGGCTTCCTACGAGCAGTACTTC.

The genes are TRBV4-3 and TRBJ2-1; D possibly corresponds to TRBD2 (5 bases). With 5 bases removed from V and 10 bases from J, the gap between germline ends came to 15 bases. Germline assignment: CDR1 LGHNA and CDR2 YSLEER. This CDR3 contains 13 residues. CDR3 sequence reads: CASSSDEGGEQFF. The CDR3 DNA reads TGCGCCAGCAGCTCCGACGAGGGCGGCGAGCAGTTCTTC.

The genes are TRBV7-3 and TRBJ1-1; the match to TRBD1 covers 7 bases. The CDR3 extends over 14 amino acids. CDR1 and CDR2 (germline): SGHTA, FQGTGA. V was clipped by 5 bases and J by 2 bases; unmatched bases: 5. The CDR3 DNA is TGTGCCAGCAGCCACGGGACAGATAACACTGAAGCTTTCTTT. It specifies CASSHGTDNTEAFF.

The CDR3 spells CAWNRVWDEKLFF. The DNA for the CDR3 is TGTGCCTGGAACAGGGTTTGGGACGAAAAACTGTTTTTT. The gene calls are TRBV30 and TRBJ1-4; D is possibly TRBD1 (6 bases). Trimming took off 4 bases at V and 8 bases at J, with 14 bases between the two ends. CDR3 length equals 13 residues. Per the germline V gene, CDR1 is GTSNPN and CDR2 is SVGIG (reference sequence).

This chain links TRBV7-6 with TRBJ1-2, with TRBD1 matching 8 bases. The V gene end was trimmed by 0 bases and the J gene end by 6 bases; junction bases not matched to a gene: 0. The CDR3 loop spans 13 amino acids. Germline V gene data show CDR1 as SGHVS and CDR2 as FNYEAQ. CDR3 sequence reads: CASSLATGDGYTF. As DNA, the CDR3 is TGTGCCAGCAGCTTAGCGACAGGGGATGGCTACACCTTC. Combining the CDR3 with reference TRBV7-6 and TRBJ1-2 gives the whole variable domain GAGVSQSPRYKVTKRGQDVALRCDPISGHVSLYWYRQALGQGPEFLTYFNYEAQQDKSGLPNDRFSAERPEGSISTLTIQRTEQRDSAMYRCASSLATGDGYTFGSGTRLTVV.

The chain links TRBV4-3 to TRBJ2-5, with TRBD2 matching over 7 bases. Germline CDR1 reads LGHNA; CDR2 reads YSLEER. With 0 bases clipped from V and 1 base from J, the junction kept 8 bases outside the gene matches. The CDR3 runs 17 residues. The CDR3 here is CASSQDIWRGSQETQYF. The CDR3 nucleotides are TGCGCCAGCAGCCAAGATATTTGGCGGGGGAGCCAAGAGACCCAGTACTTC.

The CDR3 sequence: CASSFQGYYGYTF. CDR3 nucleotide sequence: TGTGCCAGCAGCTTCCAGGGTTACTATGGCTACACCTTC. The V and J genes are TRBV5-6 and TRBJ1-2; a weak D match, TRBD1 (5 bases). The CDR3 contains 13 residues. Trimming removed 2 bases at V and 3 bases at J, with 8 bases between. From germline, CDR1 is SGHDT and CDR2 YYEEEE.

Comment on this clone: A read error may account for a junction end that differs from germline. DNA for the CDR3: TGTTCCAGCAGCTTTTCCGACATTGAAGCTTTCTTT. The encoded protein is CSSSFSDIEAFF. This chain links TRBV7-9 with TRBJ1-1; unclear D gene. CDR3 length: 12 amino acids. CDR1 and CDR2 from the germline V gene are SEHNR and FQNEAQ (reference sequence).

This chain connects TRBV30 to TRBJ1-4; D unresolved. Trimming left V 0 bases short and J 7 bases short, with 3 bases between. Per the germline V gene, CDR1 is GTSNPN and CDR2 is SVGIG (reference sequence). The CDR3 contains 11 residues. The CDR3 DNA follows: TGTGCCTGGAGTGTCGGTGAAAAACTGTTTTTT. It is translated as CAWSVGEKLFF.

CDR3 sequence: CASSPPTSGDYNEQFF. The CDR3 DNA sequence: TGTGCCAGCAGTCCGCCGACTAGCGGGGATTACAATGAGCAGTTCTTC. The V and J genes are TRBV28 and TRBJ2-1, with 11 bases identical to TRBD2. V lost 5 bases to trimming and J lost 4 bases; unmatched junction nucleotides: 7. CDR1 and CDR2 (germline): MDHEN, SYDVKM. This CDR3 is 16 amino acids long.

The chain has TRBV2 and TRBJ1-1; 7 bases are shared with TRBD1. The length of the CDR3 is 16 residues. Germline assignment: CDR1 SNHLY and CDR2 FYNNEI. After removal of 1 base from V and 3 bases from J, the junction contained 8 bases not matched to a gene. In DNA form, the CDR3 reads TGTGCCAGCAGTGAAGGGGCAGGGGGACCCGACACTGAAGCTTTCTTT. Translation: CASSEGAGGPDTEAFF.

This chain joins TRBV4-3 and TRBJ2-7; 8 nucleotides match TRBD2. Germline values: CDR1 LGHNA, CDR2 YSLEER. With V trimmed by 0 bases and J by 3 bases, 13 bases remained unmatched. The CDR3 totals 18 residues. The CDR3 protein is CASSQEGPASGRVYEQYF. Here the CDR3 DNA reads TGCGCCAGCAGCCAAGAAGGTCCGGCCAGCGGGAGAGTCTACGAGCAGTACTTC.

As to this clone: Other DNA sequences in this sample translate to the same CDR3. The V gene is TRBV5-1, the J gene TRBJ2-2; TRBD1 matches 10 bases. Germline V CDR1 and CDR2: SGHRS, YFSETQ. This CDR3 has 15 amino acids. J gave up 4 bases and V 5 bases, and 5 bases lay outside the gene matches. This chain's CDR3 is CASSSGTGATGELFF. CDR3 DNA sequence: TGCGCCAGCAGTTCCGGGACAGGGGCCACCGGGGAGCTGTTTTTT.

The V call is TRBV7-9, the J call TRBJ2-1; TRBD2 might be the D (6 bases). The germline gives CDR1 SEHNR, CDR2 FQNEAQ (reference sequence). Trimming stripped 4 bases from V and 14 bases from J, with 12 bases between. This CDR3 has 11 residues. The CDR3 DNA is TGTGCCAGCAGCTCTAGCGATATAGAGTTCTTC. Encoded protein: CASSSSDIEFF.

This chain connects TRBV5-1 to TRBJ1-1; D is undetermined. Per germline, CDR1 SGHRS and CDR2 YFSETQ. The ends were cut back, 0 bases at V and 1 base at J, with 10 bases in the middle. The CDR3 sequence is 15 residues long. Here the CDR3 DNA reads TGCGCCAGCAGCTTGGCCTGGGCCAAGAACACTGAAGCTTTCTTT. Amino acids: CASSLAWAKNTEAFF.

This rearrangement joins TRBV6-4 to TRBJ1-1; 7 nucleotides line up with TRBD1. Germline trimming cut 7 bases from V and 2 bases from J; bases unmatched to any gene: 10. The length of the CDR3 is 15 residues. Germline V gives CDR1 MRHNA, CDR2 SNTAGT. CDR3 protein: CASTSRTGANTEAFF. DNA for the CDR3: TGTGCCAGCACCTCGAGGACAGGAGCAAACACTGAAGCTTTCTTT.